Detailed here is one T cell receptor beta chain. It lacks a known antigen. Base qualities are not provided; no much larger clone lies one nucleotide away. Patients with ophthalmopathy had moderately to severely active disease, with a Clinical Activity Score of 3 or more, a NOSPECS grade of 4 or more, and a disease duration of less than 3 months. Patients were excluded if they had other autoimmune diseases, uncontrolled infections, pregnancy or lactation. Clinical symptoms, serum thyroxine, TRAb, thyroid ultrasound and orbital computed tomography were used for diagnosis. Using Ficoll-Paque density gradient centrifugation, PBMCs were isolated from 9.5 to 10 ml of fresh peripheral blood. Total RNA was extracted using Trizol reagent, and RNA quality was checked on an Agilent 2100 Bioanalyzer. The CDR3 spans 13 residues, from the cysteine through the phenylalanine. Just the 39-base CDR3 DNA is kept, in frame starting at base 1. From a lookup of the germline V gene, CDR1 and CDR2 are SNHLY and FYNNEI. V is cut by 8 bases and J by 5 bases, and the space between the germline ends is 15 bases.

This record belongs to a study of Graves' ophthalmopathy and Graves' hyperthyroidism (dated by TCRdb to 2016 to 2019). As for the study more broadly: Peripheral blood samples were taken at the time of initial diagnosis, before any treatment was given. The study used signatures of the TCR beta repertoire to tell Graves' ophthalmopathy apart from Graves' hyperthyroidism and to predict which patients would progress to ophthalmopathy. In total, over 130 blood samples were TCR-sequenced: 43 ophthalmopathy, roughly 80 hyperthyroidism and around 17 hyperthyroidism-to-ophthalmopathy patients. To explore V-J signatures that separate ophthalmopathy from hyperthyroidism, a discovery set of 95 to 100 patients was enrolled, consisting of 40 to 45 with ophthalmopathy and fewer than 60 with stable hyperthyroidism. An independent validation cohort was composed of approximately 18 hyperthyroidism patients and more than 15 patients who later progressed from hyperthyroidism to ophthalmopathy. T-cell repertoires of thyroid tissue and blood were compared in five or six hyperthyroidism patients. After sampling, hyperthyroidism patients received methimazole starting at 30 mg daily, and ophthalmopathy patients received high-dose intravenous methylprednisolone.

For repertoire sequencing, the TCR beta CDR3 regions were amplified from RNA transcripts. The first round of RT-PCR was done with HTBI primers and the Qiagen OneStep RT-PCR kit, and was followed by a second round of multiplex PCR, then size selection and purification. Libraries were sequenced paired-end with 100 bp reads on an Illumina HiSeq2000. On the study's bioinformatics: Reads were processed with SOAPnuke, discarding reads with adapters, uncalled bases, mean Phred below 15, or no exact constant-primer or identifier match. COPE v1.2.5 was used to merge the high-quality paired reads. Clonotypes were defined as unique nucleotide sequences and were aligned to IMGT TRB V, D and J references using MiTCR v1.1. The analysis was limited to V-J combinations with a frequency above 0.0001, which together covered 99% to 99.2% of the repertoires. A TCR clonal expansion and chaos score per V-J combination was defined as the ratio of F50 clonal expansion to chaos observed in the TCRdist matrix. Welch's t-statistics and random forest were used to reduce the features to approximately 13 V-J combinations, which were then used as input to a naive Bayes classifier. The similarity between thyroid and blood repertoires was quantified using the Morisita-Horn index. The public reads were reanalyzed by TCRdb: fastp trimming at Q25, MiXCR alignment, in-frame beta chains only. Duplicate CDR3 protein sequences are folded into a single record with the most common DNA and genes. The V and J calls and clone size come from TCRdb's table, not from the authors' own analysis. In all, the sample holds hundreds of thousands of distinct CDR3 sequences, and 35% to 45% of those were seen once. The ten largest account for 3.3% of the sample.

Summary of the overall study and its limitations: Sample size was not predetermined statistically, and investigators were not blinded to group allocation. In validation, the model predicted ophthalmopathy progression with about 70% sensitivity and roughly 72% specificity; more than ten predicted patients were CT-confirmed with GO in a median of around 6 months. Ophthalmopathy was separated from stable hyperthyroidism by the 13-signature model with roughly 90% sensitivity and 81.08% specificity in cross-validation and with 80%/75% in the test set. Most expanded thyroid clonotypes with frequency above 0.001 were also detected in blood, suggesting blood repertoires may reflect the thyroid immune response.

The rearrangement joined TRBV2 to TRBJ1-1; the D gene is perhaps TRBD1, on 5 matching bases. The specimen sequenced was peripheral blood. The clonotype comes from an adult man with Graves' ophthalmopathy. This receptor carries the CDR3 CASAELGETEAFF. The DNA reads TGTGCCAGCGCAGAACTAGGGGAGACTGAAGCTTTCTTT.